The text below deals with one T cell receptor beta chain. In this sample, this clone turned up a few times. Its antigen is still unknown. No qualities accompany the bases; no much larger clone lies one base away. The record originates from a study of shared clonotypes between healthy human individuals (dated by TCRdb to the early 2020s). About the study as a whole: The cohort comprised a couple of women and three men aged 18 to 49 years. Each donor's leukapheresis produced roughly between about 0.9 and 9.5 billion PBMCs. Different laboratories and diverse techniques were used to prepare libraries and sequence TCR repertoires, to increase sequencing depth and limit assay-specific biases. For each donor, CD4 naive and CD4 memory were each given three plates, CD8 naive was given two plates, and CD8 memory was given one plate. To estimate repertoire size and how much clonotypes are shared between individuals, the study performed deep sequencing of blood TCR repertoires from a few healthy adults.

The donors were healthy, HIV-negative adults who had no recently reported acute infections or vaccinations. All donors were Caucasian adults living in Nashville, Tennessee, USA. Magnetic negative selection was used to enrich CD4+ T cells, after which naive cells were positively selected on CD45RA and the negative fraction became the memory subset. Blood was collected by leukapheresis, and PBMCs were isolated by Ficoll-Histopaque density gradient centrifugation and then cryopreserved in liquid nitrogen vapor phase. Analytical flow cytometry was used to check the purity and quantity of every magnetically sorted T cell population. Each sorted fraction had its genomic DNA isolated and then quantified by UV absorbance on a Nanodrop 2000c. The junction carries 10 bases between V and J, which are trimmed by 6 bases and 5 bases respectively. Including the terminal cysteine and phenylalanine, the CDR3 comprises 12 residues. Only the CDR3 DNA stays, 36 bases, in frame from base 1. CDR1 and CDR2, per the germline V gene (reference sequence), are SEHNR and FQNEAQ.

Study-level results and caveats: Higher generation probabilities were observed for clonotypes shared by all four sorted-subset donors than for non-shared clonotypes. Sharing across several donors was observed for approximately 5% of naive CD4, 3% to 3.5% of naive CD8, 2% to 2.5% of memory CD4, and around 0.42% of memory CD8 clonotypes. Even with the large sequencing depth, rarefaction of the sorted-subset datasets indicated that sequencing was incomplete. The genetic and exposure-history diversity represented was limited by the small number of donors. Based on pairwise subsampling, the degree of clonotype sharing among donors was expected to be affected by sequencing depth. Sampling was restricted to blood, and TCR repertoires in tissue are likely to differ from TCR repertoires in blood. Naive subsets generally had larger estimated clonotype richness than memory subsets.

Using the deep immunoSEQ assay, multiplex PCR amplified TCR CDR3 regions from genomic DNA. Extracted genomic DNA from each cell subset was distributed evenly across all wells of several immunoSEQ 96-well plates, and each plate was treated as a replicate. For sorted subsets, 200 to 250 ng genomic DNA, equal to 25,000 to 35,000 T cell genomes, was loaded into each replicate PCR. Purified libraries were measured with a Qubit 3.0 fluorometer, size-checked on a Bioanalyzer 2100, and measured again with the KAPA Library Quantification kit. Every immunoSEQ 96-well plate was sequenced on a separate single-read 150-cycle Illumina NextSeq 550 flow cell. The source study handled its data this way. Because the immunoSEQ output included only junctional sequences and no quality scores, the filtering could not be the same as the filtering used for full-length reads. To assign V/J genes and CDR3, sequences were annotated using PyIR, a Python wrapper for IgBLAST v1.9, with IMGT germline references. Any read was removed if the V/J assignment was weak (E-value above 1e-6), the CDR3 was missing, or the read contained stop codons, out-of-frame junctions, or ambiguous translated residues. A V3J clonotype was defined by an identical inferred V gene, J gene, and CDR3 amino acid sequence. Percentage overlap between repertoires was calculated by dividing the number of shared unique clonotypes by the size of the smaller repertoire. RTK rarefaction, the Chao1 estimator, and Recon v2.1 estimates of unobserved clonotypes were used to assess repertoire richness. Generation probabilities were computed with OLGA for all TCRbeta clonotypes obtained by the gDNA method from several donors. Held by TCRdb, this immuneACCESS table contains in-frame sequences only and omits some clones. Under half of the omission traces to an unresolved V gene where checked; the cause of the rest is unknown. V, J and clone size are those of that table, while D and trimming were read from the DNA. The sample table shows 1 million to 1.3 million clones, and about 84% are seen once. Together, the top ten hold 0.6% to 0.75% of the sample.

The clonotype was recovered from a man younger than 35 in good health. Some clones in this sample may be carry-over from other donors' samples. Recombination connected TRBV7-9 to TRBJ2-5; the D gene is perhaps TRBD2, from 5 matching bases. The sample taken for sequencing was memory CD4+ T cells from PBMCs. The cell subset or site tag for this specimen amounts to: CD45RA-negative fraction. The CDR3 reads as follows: CASRRESETQYF. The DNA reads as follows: TGTGCCAGCAGGAGGGAATCGGAGACCCAGTACTTC. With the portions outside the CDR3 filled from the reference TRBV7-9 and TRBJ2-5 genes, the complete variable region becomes DTGVSQNPRHKITKRGQNVTFRCDPISEHNRLYWYRQTLGQGPEFLTYFQNEAQLEKSRLLSDRFSAERPKGSFSTLEIQRTEQGDSAMYLCASRRESETQYFGPGTRLLVL.